This TCR beta chain is drawn from a study of identical twins. This clonotype was counted at least ten times. Its antigen is unidentified. With template switching, a universal primer site was added, and the cDNA carried unique molecular identifiers. TCRdb re-called the 5' RACE reads through MiXCR, storing one row per CDR3 protein. The sample yields roughly 690,000 distinct CDR3 sequences, around 6% seen once. Study-wide points: The study based its conclusions on cross-sectional statistical analysis and did not follow the same donors. Memory repertoires showed no such pattern, whereas abundant cord blood beta clonotypes carried fewer insertions.

The V end lost 3 bases, the J end lost 6 bases, and 6 bases lay between the germline ends. The CDR3 has 11 amino acids. Germline V gives CDR1 SQVTM, CDR2 ANQGSEA. This TCR was sampled from a man aged 18 to 30 in good health. The material sequenced was naive T cells sorted from blood. The chain uses TRBV29-1 and TRBJ2-1; D gene unclear. The CDR3 reads CSVERGNEQFF. DNA for the CDR3: TGCAGCGTTGAGAGAGGCAATGAGCAGTTCTTC.